Listed below are T cell receptor beta chains from one sample, sequenced in a study of T cell responses to AZD1222 COVID-19 vaccine. Data came from immunoSEQ multiplex PCR; TCRdb stores just in-frame clones and leaves some out. The sample consists of approximately 150,000 clones, 86% of them appearing once. Sequenced material: peripheral blood, taken 28 days after the second AZD1222 dose. Receptor source: an adult who received the AZD1222 COVID-19 vaccine. CDR3s include the opening cysteine and the closing phenylalanine or tryptophan. D genes are given only for firm matches. Size is stated for part of the rows, as once, few or many counts, or as a class when the clone is expanded.

TRBV18,-,TRBD2,TRBJ2-1,CASSSTSGVYNEQFF,TGTGCCAGCTCAAGCACTAGCGGGGTTTACAATGAGCAGTTCTTC
TRBV6-5,-,-,TRBJ1-4,CASSPGQAEKLFF,TGTGCCAGCAGTCCCGGCCAGGCTGAAAAACTGTTTTTT
TRBV19,once,-,TRBJ2-5,CASSVIGGETQYF,TGTGCCAGTAGCGTAATAGGGGGGGAGACCCAGTACTTC
TRBV19,-,-,TRBJ2-7,CASRSTARGAYEQYF,TGTGCCAGTAGATCCACGGCCCGGGGTGCTTACGAGCAGTACTTC
TRBV6-6,-,-,TRBJ1-3,CASRPGGVVNTIYF,TGTGCCAGCAGACCGGGGGGGGTGGTCAACACCATATATTTT
TRBV27,few,-,TRBJ2-1,CASRQADWNEQFF,TGTGCCAGCAGACAAGCCGACTGGAATGAGCAGTTCTTC
TRBV7-8,-,-,TRBJ1-5,CASSLGQGQPQHF,TGTGCCAGCAGCTTGGGCCAGGGTCAGCCCCAGCATTTT
TRBV15,-,TRBD1,TRBJ1-4,CATSRIRDRGEKLFF,TGTGCCACCAGCAGAATCCGGGACAGAGGGGAAAAACTGTTTTTT
TRBV5-1,-,-,TRBJ1-1,CASSSGANTEAFF,TGCGCCAGCAGCTCTGGGGCAAACACTGAAGCTTTCTTT
TRBV6-2/TRBV6-3,-,-,TRBJ2-1,CASSTLLREQFF,TGTGCCAGCAGTACCCTCTTGAGGGAGCAGTTCTTC
TRBV27,-,-,TRBJ1-2,CASSLSSGHYGYTF,TGTGCCAGCAGTTTATCGTCGGGACATTATGGCTACACCTTC
TRBV19,-,-,TRBJ2-1,CASTSGRGSVNEQFF,TGTGCCAGTACCTCGGGCAGGGGATCGGTTAATGAGCAGTTCTTC
TRBV3-1/TRBV3-2,-,-,TRBJ2-2,CASSIGQTGELFF,TGTGCCAGCAGCATTGGACAGACCGGGGAGCTGTTTTTT
TRBV9,-,TRBD2,TRBJ2-1,CASSVEGLVYPNEQFF,TGTGCCAGCAGCGTAGAGGGACTAGTATATCCGAATGAGCAGTTCTTC
TRBV6-5,-,-,TRBJ2-7,CASSSPGGTYEQYF,TGTGCCAGCAGTTCCCCTGGGGGAACCTACGAGCAGTACTTC
TRBV5-6,-,-,TRBJ2-3,CASSEPNADTQYF,TGTGCCAGCAGCGAACCGAACGCAGATACGCAGTATTTT
TRBV11-2,-,-,TRBJ2-1,CASSLGEQFF,TGTGCCAGCAGCTTAGGTGAGCAGTTCTTC
TRBV5-1,-,-,TRBJ2-1,CASSLTGPYNEQFF,TGCGCCAGCAGCTTGACAGGACCCTACAATGAGCAGTTCTTC
TRBV9,once,-,TRBJ2-7,CASSASRDTPLEQYF,TGTGCCAGCAGCGCGAGCCGGGACACCCCCTTGGAGCAGTACTTC
TRBV24-1,-,-,TRBJ2-1,CATSDYNEQFF,TGTGCCACCAGTGACTACAATGAGCAGTTCTTC
TRBV7-9,once,TRBD1,TRBJ1-5,CASSWGGDRSYQPQHF,TGTGCCAGCAGCTGGGGTGGGGACAGGTCGTATCAGCCCCAGCATTTT
TRBV27,few,TRBD1,TRBJ1-2,CASSTTGAGYTF,TGTGCCAGCAGTACGACAGGGGCGGGCTACACCTTC
TRBV10-1,-,-,TRBJ2-5,CASSDNLLETQYF,TGCGCCAGCAGTGATAACCTGCTCGAGACCCAGTACTTC
TRBV5-1,-,-,TRBJ2-7,CASSLEGIYEQYF,TGCGCCAGCAGCTTAGAGGGGATCTACGAGCAGTACTTC
TRBV7-9,few,TRBD1,TRBJ1-2,CASRGGSRYGYTF,TGTGCCAGCCGAGGGGGCTCCCGGTATGGCTACACCTTC
TRBV6-1,-,TRBD1,TRBJ1-5,CASSEGGTGFQPQHF,TGTGCCAGCAGTGAAGGGGGGACAGGGTTCCAGCCCCAGCATTTT
TRBV18,-,TRBD1,TRBJ1-2,CASSPGTGNGYTF,TGTGCCAGCTCACCCGGGACAGGGAATGGCTACACCTTC
TRBV6-5,-,-,TRBJ1-1,CASSYSGSNTEAFF,TGTGCCAGCAGTTACTCAGGGTCAAACACTGAAGCTTTCTTT
TRBV27,-,-,TRBJ2-2,CASKGYELNTGELFF,TGTGCCAGCAAAGGTTATGAACTGAACACCGGGGAGCTGTTTTTT
TRBV28,-,-,TRBJ1-5,CASSTGGAYVNQPQHF,TGTGCCAGCAGTACCGGGGGGGCCTATGTCAATCAGCCCCAGCATTTT